This is a list of T cell receptor beta chains from one sample in a study of blood T cell repertoires in COVID-19. Generated by immunoSEQ multiplex PCR, the TCRdb table keeps only in-frame clones and is missing some. The sample gives hundreds of thousands of clones, approximately 90% of which show up once; 1% is in the top ten. Material: PBMCs or T cells enriched from blood (not recorded which). The receptors here all came from a man aged 18 to 29 who had recovered from COVID-19. The CDR3 runs from the conserved cysteine through the conserved F or W. The D gene is left open where the match is weak. The size of a clone is reported for some rows only, either as once, few or many, or as a class for expanded clones.

D: NA
V: TRBV3-1/TRBV3-2
length: 13
size: once
J: TRBJ1-6
CDR3: CASTRGSNSPLHF
DNA: TGTGCCAGCACCAGGGGATCTAATTCACCCCTCCACTTT

D: NA
V: TRBV28
length: 11
size: NA
J: TRBJ2-5
CDR3: CASRSQETQYF
DNA: TGTGCCAGCAGATCTCAAGAGACCCAGTACTTC

D: NA
V: TRBV6-5
length: 14
size: once
J: TRBJ1-1
CDR3: CASSYYRRGTEAFF
DNA: TGTGCCAGCAGTTACTATCGTAGGGGCACTGAAGCTTTCTTT

D: NA
V: TRBV29-1
length: 14
size: NA
J: TRBJ1-5
CDR3: CSVGTGNSNQPQHF
DNA: TGCAGCGTTGGAACAGGTAATAGCAATCAGCCCCAGCATTTT

D: NA
V: TRBV7-9
length: 14
size: NA
J: TRBJ1-1
CDR3: CASSLDRRDTEAFF
DNA: TGTGCCAGCAGCTTGGACCGGCGGGACACTGAAGCTTTCTTT

D: NA
V: TRBV7-3
length: 15
size: NA
J: TRBJ2-2
CDR3: CASSLMAGSPGELFF
DNA: TGTGCCAGCAGCTTAATGGCGGGATCTCCCGGGGAGCTGTTTTTT

D: TRBD2
V: TRBV5-1
length: 15
size: NA
J: TRBJ2-3
CDR3: CASTPVAGLGDTQYF
DNA: TGCGCCAGCACCCCCGTAGCGGGCCTCGGTGATACGCAGTATTTT

D: NA
V: TRBV3-1/TRBV3-2
length: 17
size: NA
J: TRBJ1-2
CDR3: CASSQPSRRQGGMGYTF
DNA: TGTGCCAGCAGCCAACCCTCGCGTAGGCAGGGAGGAATGGGCTACACCTTC

D: TRBD1
V: TRBV19
length: 13
size: many
J: TRBJ2-7
CDR3: CASSTDRSHEQYF
DNA: TGTGCCAGTAGTACGGACAGGTCCCACGAGCAGTACTTC

D: NA
V: TRBV19
length: 15
size: NA
J: TRBJ1-6
CDR3: CASSIGRSYNSPLHF
DNA: TGTGCCAGTAGTATAGGACGGAGTTATAATTCACCCCTCCACTTT

D: NA
V: TRBV21-1
length: 16
size: NA
J: TRBJ1-5
CDR3: CASSKGRGMRNQPQHF
DNA: TGTGCCAGCAGCAAAGGTCGGGGGATGCGCAATCAGCCCCAGCATTTT

D: TRBD1
V: TRBV6-5
length: 13
size: NA
J: TRBJ1-2
CDR3: CASRKDRAFGYTF
DNA: TGTGCCAGCAGAAAGGACAGGGCGTTTGGCTACACCTTC

D: TRBD2
V: TRBV4-2
length: 18
size: NA
J: TRBJ2-1
CDR3: CASSLALGLAGAVNEQFF
DNA: TGTGCCAGCAGCCTCGCACTAGGGCTAGCGGGGGCCGTCAATGAGCAGTTCTTC

D: NA
V: TRBV2
length: 14
size: NA
J: TRBJ2-6
CDR3: CASKTSSGANVLTF
DNA: TGTGCCAGCAAAACGAGCTCTGGGGCCAACGTCCTGACTTTC

D: NA
V: TRBV27
length: 14
size: NA
J: TRBJ1-1
CDR3: CASSPQDRNTEAFF
DNA: TGTGCCAGCAGTCCCCAGGACAGGAACACTGAAGCTTTCTTT

D: TRBD1
V: TRBV6-5
length: 15
size: once
J: TRBJ1-3
CDR3: CASSTSRGLGNTIYF
DNA: TGTGCCAGCAGTACGTCAAGGGGGCTTGGAAACACCATATATTTT

D: TRBD1
V: TRBV2
length: 16
size: NA
J: TRBJ1-3
CDR3: CASTRQGASSGNTIYF
DNA: TGTGCCAGCACTAGACAGGGGGCAAGCTCTGGAAACACCATATATTTT

D: NA
V: TRBV15
length: 15
size: NA
J: TRBJ2-1
CDR3: CATSRGGGTYNEQFF
DNA: TGTGCCACCAGCAGAGGGGGGGGCACCTACAATGAGCAGTTCTTC

D: TRBD1
V: TRBV18
length: 14
size: NA
J: TRBJ1-4
CDR3: CASRTGTGNEKLFF
DNA: TGTGCCAGCCGCACCGGGACAGGGAATGAAAAACTGTTTTTT

D: TRBD2
V: TRBV7-3
length: 17
size: NA
J: TRBJ2-3
CDR3: CASSLSSSGGNTDTQYF
DNA: TGTGCCAGCAGCTTAAGTAGTAGCGGGGGGAACACAGATACGCAGTATTTT

D: NA
V: TRBV2
length: 16
size: NA
J: TRBJ1-3
CDR3: CASSENSPHSGNTIYF
DNA: TGTGCCAGCAGTGAAAACTCCCCCCACTCTGGAAACACCATATATTTT

D: TRBD1
V: TRBV14
length: 13
size: NA
J: TRBJ1-1
CDR3: CASTLQGDTEAFF
DNA: TGTGCCAGCACCCTGCAGGGGGACACTGAAGCTTTCTTT

D: TRBD1
V: TRBV12-5
length: 21
size: once
J: TRBJ2-7
CDR3: CASGLVIVRGGGTGLSYEQYF
DNA: TGTGCTAGTGGTTTGGTAATTGTGCGTGGGGGTGGGACAGGCCTCTCCTACGAGCAGTACTTC

D: NA
V: TRBV19
length: 13
size: NA
J: TRBJ1-1
CDR3: CASSIRGNTEAFF
DNA: TGTGCCAGTAGTATTAGGGGAAACACTGAAGCTTTCTTT

D: NA
V: TRBV9
length: 17
size: NA
J: TRBJ2-6
CDR3: CASSVGVMDSGANVLTF
DNA: TGTGCCAGCAGCGTGGGAGTAATGGACTCTGGGGCCAACGTCCTGACTTTC

D: NA
V: TRBV3-1/TRBV3-2
length: 17
size: NA
J: TRBJ2-7
CDR3: CASSQVYRRNRRDEQYF
DNA: TGTGCCAGCAGCCAGGTCTATCGGCGGAACCGGAGGGACGAGCAGTACTTC

D: NA
V: TRBV7-9
length: 15
size: NA
J: TRBJ2-1
CDR3: CASSLRGAPYNEQFF
DNA: TGTGCCAGCAGCTTACGCGGGGCCCCCTACAATGAGCAGTTCTTC

D: NA
V: TRBV5-1
length: 15
size: few
J: TRBJ1-4
CDR3: CASSHGSSTNEKLFF
DNA: TGCGCCAGCAGCCACGGGAGCTCAACTAATGAAAAACTGTTTTTT

D: NA
V: TRBV7-9
length: 16
size: NA
J: TRBJ1-1
CDR3: CASSLGGAGGKAEAFF
DNA: TGTGCCAGCAGCTTAGGAGGTGCGGGGGGTAAGGCTGAAGCTTTCTTT

D: NA
V: TRBV7-9
length: 14
size: NA
J: TRBJ2-5
CDR3: CASSLSAGQETQYF
DNA: TGTGCCAGCAGCTTATCAGCGGGCCAAGAGACCCAGTACTTC

D: NA
V: TRBV21-1
length: 19
size: NA
J: TRBJ1-2
CDR3: CASRLLQVYLKIANYGYTF
DNA: TGTGCCAGCAGGCTTTTACAGGTCTATTTAAAAATAGCTAACTATGGCTACACCTTC

D: NA
V: TRBV3-1/TRBV3-2
length: 17
size: NA
J: TRBJ1-1
CDR3: CASSQERREGLNTEAFF
DNA: TGTGCCAGCAGCCAAGAAAGGAGGGAAGGCCTGAACACTGAAGCTTTCTTT

D: TRBD2
V: TRBV6-2/TRBV6-3
length: 15
size: NA
J: TRBJ2-5
CDR3: CASSWEGTGKETQYF
DNA: TGTGCCAGCAGTTGGGAGGGGACCGGAAAGGAGACCCAGTACTTC

D: NA
V: TRBV3-1/TRBV3-2
length: 15
size: NA
J: TRBJ1-1
CDR3: CASSQDFAGNTEAFF
DNA: TGTGCCAGCAGCCAAGATTTTGCCGGGAACACTGAAGCTTTCTTT

D: NA
V: TRBV7-9
length: 14
size: once
J: TRBJ1-6
CDR3: CASSRDSRSSPLHF
DNA: TGTGCCAGCAGCCGGGACTCGCGCAGTTCACCCCTCCACTTT

D: NA
V: TRBV5-6
length: 16
size: once
J: TRBJ2-5
CDR3: CASRPTLWTEPETQYF
DNA: TGTGCCAGCAGGCCCACGTTATGGACAGAGCCAGAGACCCAGTACTTC

D: NA
V: TRBV19
length: 16
size: NA
J: TRBJ2-2
CDR3: CASSIKGAGVVGELFF
DNA: TGTGCCAGTAGTATAAAAGGGGCAGGGGTCGTCGGGGAGCTGTTTTTT

D: TRBD2
V: TRBV28
length: 16
size: NA
J: TRBJ2-3
CDR3: CASSFLLGGVTDTQYF
DNA: TGTGCCAGCAGTTTCCTCCTGGGAGGGGTGACAGATACGCAGTATTTT

D: TRBD1
V: TRBV27
length: 17
size: NA
J: TRBJ1-5
CDR3: CASRQRGQSYSNQPQHF
DNA: TGTGCCAGCAGACAACGGGGACAGTCCTATAGCAATCAGCCCCAGCATTTT

D: TRBD1
V: TRBV19
length: 18
size: NA
J: TRBJ1-3
CDR3: CASTRPGDRGFSGNTIYF
DNA: TGTGCCAGTACCCGACCCGGGGACAGGGGGTTCTCTGGAAACACCATATATTTT

D: NA
V: TRBV7-8
length: 16
size: NA
J: TRBJ2-7
CDR3: CASSAVGVAEGYEQYF
DNA: TGTGCCAGCAGCGCAGTGGGAGTAGCGGAGGGCTACGAGCAGTACTTC

D: TRBD2
V: TRBV4-1
length: 14
size: NA
J: TRBJ2-3
CDR3: CASSRGLATDTQYF
DNA: TGCGCCAGCAGCCGGGGACTAGCGACAGATACGCAGTATTTT

D: TRBD2
V: TRBV19
length: 16
size: NA
J: TRBJ2-3
CDR3: CASSPLAGVSTDTQYF
DNA: TGTGCCAGTAGTCCCCTTGCGGGAGTCAGCACAGATACGCAGTATTTT

D: NA
V: TRBV11-2
length: 10
size: NA
J: TRBJ1-1
CDR3: CASSSLEAFF
DNA: TGTGCCAGCAGTTCCCTTGAAGCTTTCTTT